A selection of T cell receptor beta chains follows, all from one sample in a study of regulatory T cells in long-lasting Graves disease. In TCRdb, the multiplex PCR reads were re-called with MiXCR into one record per CDR3 protein. The table includes approximately 500,000 distinct CDR3 sequences, about 22% detected once. The sample was peripheral blood mononuclear cells (PBMCs), taken when the disease was refractory, from a patient treated with antithyroid drugs. These receptors were obtained from a female donor with Graves disease. CDR3s include the opening cysteine and the closing phenylalanine or tryptophan. Fields, in order: clone size, V gene, CDR3 protein. Clone size is not always given. Where it is, it says once, few, many or a class for expanded clones.

abundance: many; v_gene: TRBV7-8; CDR3aa: CASSLGFSQAGETQYF
abundance: many; v_gene: TRBV2; CDR3aa: CASSRTGPANEKLFF
abundance: many; v_gene: TRBV10-3; CDR3aa: CAISDVGTEAEQYF
abundance: many; v_gene: TRBV6-2/TRBV6-3; CDR3aa: CASSYEGTYEQYF
abundance: .; v_gene: TRBV3-1; CDR3aa: CASSQLGQTYQETQYF
abundance: few; v_gene: TRBV28; CDR3aa: CASSSGQGDEQYF
abundance: .; v_gene: TRBV12-3/TRBV12-4; CDR3aa: CASSLRPRDTEAFF
abundance: .; v_gene: TRBV12-3/TRBV12-4; CDR3aa: CASSFEPDPVGEQFF
abundance: .; v_gene: TRBV18; CDR3aa: CASGGGQDQPQHF
abundance: few; v_gene: TRBV14; CDR3aa: CEGSNQPQHF
abundance: many; v_gene: TRBV12-3/TRBV12-4; CDR3aa: CASRGEVGGRGYTF
abundance: many; v_gene: TRBV12-3/TRBV12-4; CDR3aa: CASSLEPVRYGYTF
abundance: .; v_gene: TRBV7-2; CDR3aa: CASSLRGAGEKLFF
abundance: many; v_gene: TRBV28; CDR3aa: CASSSLQDMVNTEAFF
abundance: .; v_gene: TRBV30; CDR3aa: CAWSVNLLTRAAFF
abundance: .; v_gene: TRBV5-1; CDR3aa: CASSSLGSVEETQYF
abundance: many; v_gene: TRBV24-1; CDR3aa: CATSDRDNTRETQYF
abundance: few; v_gene: TRBV20-1; CDR3aa: CSAAQSGKVVEQYF
abundance: .; v_gene: TRBV13; CDR3aa: CASSAGQGLGSWETQYF
abundance: many; v_gene: TRBV7-7; CDR3aa: CASSPGQGAEAETQYF
abundance: many; v_gene: TRBV6-1; CDR3aa: CASTKTGYQETQYF
abundance: .; v_gene: TRBV4-2; CDR3aa: CASSQEEDYSGNTIYF
abundance: .; v_gene: TRBV3-1; CDR3aa: CASSQGPPWGNTIYF
abundance: .; v_gene: TRBV9; CDR3aa: CASSVGTVGNSPLHF
abundance: many; v_gene: TRBV12-3/TRBV12-4; CDR3aa: CASRAGGMFEPQHF
abundance: .; v_gene: TRBV10-3; CDR3aa: CAISEDRDRRNTEAFF
abundance: many; v_gene: TRBV24-1; CDR3aa: CATSDLNANYGYTF
abundance: few; v_gene: TRBV4-2; CDR3aa: CASSQDRQGGGYTF
abundance: many; v_gene: TRBV2; CDR3aa: CASSAGGVWNTEAFF
abundance: .; v_gene: TRBV7-2; CDR3aa: CASSLKGLAGEQYF
abundance: few; v_gene: TRBV6-1; CDR3aa: CASRAFTNYGYTF
abundance: many; v_gene: TRBV6-1; CDR3aa: CASSLDRGREKLFF
abundance: many; v_gene: TRBV2; CDR3aa: CASSTSQGSQETQYF
abundance: .; v_gene: TRBV7-2; CDR3aa: CASRKRTAYGYTF
abundance: .; v_gene: TRBV9; CDR3aa: CASSVATGRIIENTGELFF
abundance: many; v_gene: TRBV28; CDR3aa: CASSLPTSGSLYEQYF
abundance: many; v_gene: TRBV12-3/TRBV12-4; CDR3aa: CASSVGQGASYEQYF
abundance: few; v_gene: TRBV18; CDR3aa: CASSPAGTKGETQYF
abundance: many; v_gene: TRBV12-3/TRBV12-4; CDR3aa: CASNLHLQETQYF
abundance: many; v_gene: TRBV28; CDR3aa: CASSTGGRETQYF
abundance: few; v_gene: TRBV20-1; CDR3aa: CSARDKNEQFF
abundance: many; v_gene: TRBV11-2; CDR3aa: CASSSWTAGGETQYF
abundance: few; v_gene: TRBV19; CDR3aa: CASRVTIGGWDNQPQHF
abundance: few; v_gene: TRBV7-9; CDR3aa: CASSPGANRSSPYEQYF
abundance: .; v_gene: TRBV14; CDR3aa: CASSQPTRGGSSPLHF
abundance: many; v_gene: TRBV12-3/TRBV12-4; CDR3aa: CASSRSRDREKRDYGYTF
abundance: many; v_gene: TRBV7-9; CDR3aa: CASSPGQGETQYF
abundance: many; v_gene: TRBV20-1; CDR3aa: CSATDRFDGYTF
abundance: many; v_gene: TRBV20-1; CDR3aa: CSARTGQGGEDGYTF
abundance: many; v_gene: TRBV10-3; CDR3aa: CAITKTGALTEAFF
abundance: .; v_gene: TRBV19; CDR3aa: CASSIMGSEEQYF